The clone carrying this TCR beta chain appeared many times. Amplified TCR beta CDR3 regions derived from RNA transcripts. In the first-round RT-PCR of the TCR CDR3, the HTBI primer set was used. From the multiplex PCR reads, TCRdb called clonotypes with MiXCR, one entry per CDR3 protein. The sample records under 300,000 distinct CDR3 sequences, about 13% being singletons. These data are taken from a study of T cells in Graves' hyperthyroidism and ophthalmopathy. Whole-study context: Peripheral blood specimens were obtained at initial diagnosis, prior to any treatment.

CDR3 length: 13 amino acids. Trimming took 6 bases from V and 0 from J, leaving 9 bases between them. The source of the PBMCs was approximately 9.5 ml of fresh peripheral blood. The sequence derives from a middle-aged woman with Graves' hyperthyroidism. Sequenced material: blood. V gene TRBV12-3 or TRBV12-4 combines with J gene TRBJ2-7, with D hard to call. As DNA, the CDR3 is TGTGCCAGCAGCCCCATTTCCTCCTACGAGCAGTACTTC. It translates to CASSPISSYEQYF.